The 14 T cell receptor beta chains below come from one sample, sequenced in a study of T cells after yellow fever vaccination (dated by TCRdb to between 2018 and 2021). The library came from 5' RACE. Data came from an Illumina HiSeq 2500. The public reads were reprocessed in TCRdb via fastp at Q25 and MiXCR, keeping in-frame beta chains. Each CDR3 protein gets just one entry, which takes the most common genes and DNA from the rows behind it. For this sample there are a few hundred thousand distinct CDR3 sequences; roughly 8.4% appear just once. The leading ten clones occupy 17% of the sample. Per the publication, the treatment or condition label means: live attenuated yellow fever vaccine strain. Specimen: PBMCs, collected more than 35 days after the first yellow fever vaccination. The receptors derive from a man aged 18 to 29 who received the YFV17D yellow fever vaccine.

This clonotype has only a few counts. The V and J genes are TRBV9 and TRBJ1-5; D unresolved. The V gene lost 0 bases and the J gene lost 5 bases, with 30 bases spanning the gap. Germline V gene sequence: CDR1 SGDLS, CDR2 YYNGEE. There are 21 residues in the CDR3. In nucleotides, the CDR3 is TGTGCCAGCAGCGTAGTTAGATGTGGGCTCGAATGCATCGTTGTGGATCAGCCCCAGCATTTT. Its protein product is CASSVVRCGLECIVVDQPQHF.

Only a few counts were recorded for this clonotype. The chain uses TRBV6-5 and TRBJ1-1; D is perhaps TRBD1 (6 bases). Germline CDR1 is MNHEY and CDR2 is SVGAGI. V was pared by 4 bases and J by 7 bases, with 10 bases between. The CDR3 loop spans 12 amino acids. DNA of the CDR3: TGTGCCAGCAGTTCACTAGGGGGTGAAGCTTTCTTT. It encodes CASSSLGGEAFF.

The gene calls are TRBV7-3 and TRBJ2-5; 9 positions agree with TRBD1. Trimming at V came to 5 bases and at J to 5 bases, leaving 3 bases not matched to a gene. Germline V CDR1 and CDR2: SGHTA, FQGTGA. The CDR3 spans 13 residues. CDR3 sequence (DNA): TGTGCCAGCAGCAGGGACAGGGCGGAGACCCAGTACTTC. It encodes CASSRDRAETQYF.

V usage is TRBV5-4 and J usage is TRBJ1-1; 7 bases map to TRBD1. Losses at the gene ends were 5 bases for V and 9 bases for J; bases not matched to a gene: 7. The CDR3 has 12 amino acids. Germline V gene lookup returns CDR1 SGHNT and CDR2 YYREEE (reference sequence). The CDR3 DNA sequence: TGTGCCAGCAGTCTCGACAGGGTGAAAGCTTTCTTT. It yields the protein CASSLDRVKAFF.

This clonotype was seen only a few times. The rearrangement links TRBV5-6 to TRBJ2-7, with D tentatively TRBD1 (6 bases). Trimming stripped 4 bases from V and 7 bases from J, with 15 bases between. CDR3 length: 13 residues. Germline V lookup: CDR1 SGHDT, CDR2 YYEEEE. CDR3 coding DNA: TGTGCCAGCAGCAAGACAGGCCCGCGGGAGCAGTACTTC. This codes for CASSKTGPREQYF.

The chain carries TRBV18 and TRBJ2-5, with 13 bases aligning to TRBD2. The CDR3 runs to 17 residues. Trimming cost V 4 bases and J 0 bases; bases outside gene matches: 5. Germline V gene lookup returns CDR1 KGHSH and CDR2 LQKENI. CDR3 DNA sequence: TGTGCCAGCTCACTGGCCGGGACTAGCGGGGACCAAGAGACCCAGTACTTC. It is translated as CASSLAGTSGDQETQYF.

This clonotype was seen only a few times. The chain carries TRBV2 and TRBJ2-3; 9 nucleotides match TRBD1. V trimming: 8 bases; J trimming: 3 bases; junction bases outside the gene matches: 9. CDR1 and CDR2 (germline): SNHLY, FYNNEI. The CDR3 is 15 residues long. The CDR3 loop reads CASCYRGRGTDTQYF. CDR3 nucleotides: TGTGCCAGCTGTTACAGGGGGCGCGGGACAGATACGCAGTATTTT.

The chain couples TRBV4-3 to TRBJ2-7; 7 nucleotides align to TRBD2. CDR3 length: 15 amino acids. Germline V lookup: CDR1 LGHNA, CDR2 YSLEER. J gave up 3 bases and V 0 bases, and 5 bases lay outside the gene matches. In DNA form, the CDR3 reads TGCGCCAGCAGCCAAGACCCTAGCGGAGGCTACGAGCAGTACTTC. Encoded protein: CASSQDPSGGYEQYF.

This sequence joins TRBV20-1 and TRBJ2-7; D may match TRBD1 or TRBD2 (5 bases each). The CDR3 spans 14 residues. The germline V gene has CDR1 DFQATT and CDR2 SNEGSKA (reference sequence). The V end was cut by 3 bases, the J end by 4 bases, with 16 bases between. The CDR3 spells CSARSGTVMYEQYF. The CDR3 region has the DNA TGCAGTGCTAGGTCCGGGACCGTTATGTACGAGCAGTACTTC.

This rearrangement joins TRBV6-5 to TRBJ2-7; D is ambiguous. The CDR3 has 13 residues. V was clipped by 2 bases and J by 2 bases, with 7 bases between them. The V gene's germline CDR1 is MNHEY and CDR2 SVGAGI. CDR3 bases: TGTGCCAGCAGTTACGGGGTTGCCTACGAGCAGTACTTC. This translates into CASSYGVAYEQYF.

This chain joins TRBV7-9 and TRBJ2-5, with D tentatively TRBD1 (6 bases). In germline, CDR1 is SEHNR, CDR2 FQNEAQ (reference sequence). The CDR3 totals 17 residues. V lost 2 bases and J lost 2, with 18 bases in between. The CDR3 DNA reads TGTGCCAGCAGCTTAATTTATCAGGACAGTTTTCAAGAGACCCAGTACTTC. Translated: CASSLIYQDSFQETQYF.

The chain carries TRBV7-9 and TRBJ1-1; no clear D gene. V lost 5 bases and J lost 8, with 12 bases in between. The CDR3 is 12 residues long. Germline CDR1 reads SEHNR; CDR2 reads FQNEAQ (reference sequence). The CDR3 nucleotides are TGTGCCAGCAGCGGCGGGAGTATAGAAGCTTTCTTT. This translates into CASSGGSIEAFF.

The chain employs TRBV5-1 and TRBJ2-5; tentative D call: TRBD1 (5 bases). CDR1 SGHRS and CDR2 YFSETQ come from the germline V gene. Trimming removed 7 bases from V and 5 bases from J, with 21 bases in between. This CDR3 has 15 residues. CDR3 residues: CASQGDYKGLETQYF. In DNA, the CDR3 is TGCGCCAGCCAAGGGGATTACAAGGGTCTCGAGACCCAGTACTTC. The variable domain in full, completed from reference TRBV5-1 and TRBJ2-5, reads KAGVTQTPRYLIKTRGQQVTLSCSPISGHRSVSWYQQTPGQGLQFLFEYFSETQRNKGNFPGRFSGRQFSNSRSEMNVSTLELGDSALYLCASQGDYKGLETQYFGPGTRLLVL.

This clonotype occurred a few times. The CDR3 loop is CASSFPSRMLADFNQETQYF. The CDR3 DNA reads TGTGCCAGCAGTTTCCCCTCCAGGATGCTAGCGGACTTTAACCAAGAGACCCAGTACTTC. The chain couples TRBV12-3 or TRBV12-4 to TRBJ2-5, with 7 bases identical to TRBD2. This CDR3 region has 20 residues. J lost 0 bases, V lost 3 bases, and 19 bases had no gene match.